The 31 T cell receptor beta chains listed next were all sequenced from one sample in a study of glioma-infiltrating T cells after dendritic cell vaccination (dated by TCRdb to 2015 to 2016). The library was obtained by the immunoSEQ multiplex PCR assay. In TCRdb, the immuneACCESS table is reduced to in-frame sequences with V and J assigned. These tables do not hold every clone; where another copy was compared, an unresolved V gene accounts for under half, and the others remain unexplained. The sample table holds 20,000 to 30,000 clones, of which 89% were seen once. 2.5% to 3.5% of the sample lies in the top ten. Reading the label with the study, this specimen's time point is: after dendritic cell vaccination, including at tumor progression/relapse. This material consisted of blood, taken after dendritic cell vaccination. Receptors were obtained from a human donor with glioblastoma.

The chain employs TRBV7-9 and TRBJ2-7; 13 positions agree with TRBD2. Trimming cost V 5 bases and J 0 bases; bases outside gene matches: 7. From germline, CDR1 is SEHNR and CDR2 FQNEAQ (reference sequence). This CDR3 region has 17 residues. This CDR3 reads CASSGGGLAGSSYEQYF. As DNA, the CDR3 is TGTGCCAGCAGCGGGGGGGGACTAGCGGGGAGCTCCTACGAGCAGTACTTC.

This clone was detected once. The J gene is TRBJ2-3, the V gene TRBV12-5; D remains ambiguous. CDR1 is LGHNT, CDR2 FRNRAP, per germline. Trimming cost V 5 bases and J 3 bases, with 3 bases left between them. This CDR3 contains 11 residues. The CDR3 is CASGQTDTQYF. As DNA, the CDR3 is TGTGCTAGTGGTCAAACAGATACGCAGTATTTT.

This rearrangement joins TRBV6-4 to TRBJ1-2; 7 bases agree with TRBD1. Trimming removed 3 bases from V and 4 bases from J; junction bases left unmatched: 5. Germline V lookup: CDR1 MRHNA, CDR2 SNTAGT. There are 14 residues in the CDR3. For the CDR3, the DNA is TGTGCCAGCAGTGAGTACAGGGGAACCTATGGCTACACCTTC. It specifies CASSEYRGTYGYTF.

The rearrangement links TRBV5-1 to TRBJ2-3; maybe TRBD2 (6 bases). The CDR3 sequence is 18 residues long. V shed 3 bases and J shed 0 bases, with 20 bases lying between them. The germline V gene encodes CDR1 SGHRS and CDR2 YFSETQ. CDR3 sequence reads: CASSSGLIVSSSTDTQYF. The CDR3 DNA is TGCGCCAGCAGCTCCGGACTAATAGTTTCCTCTAGCACAGATACGCAGTATTTT.

J is TRBJ2-1 and V is TRBV7-2; D gene ambiguous. Trimming left V 3 bases short and J 5 bases short, with 11 bases between. The CDR3 is 14 amino acids. Germline V gene sequence: CDR1 SGHTA, CDR2 FQGNSA. The CDR3 DNA reads TGTGCCAGCAGCTTGCGGCAGATTAACAATGAGCAGTTCTTC. Protein product: CASSLRQINNEQFF.

The chain has TRBV20-1 and TRBJ2-7; 7 bases agree with TRBD1. The CDR3 runs 11 residues. Trimming at V came to 5 bases and at J to 9 bases, leaving 7 bases not matched to a gene. Per the germline V gene, CDR1 is DFQATT and CDR2 is SNEGSKA (reference sequence). The CDR3 loop is CSAATGPRQYF. The CDR3, as DNA: TGCAGTGCTGCGACAGGGCCGAGGCAGTACTTC.

This clone occurred once. The genes are TRBV2 and TRBJ1-1; TRBD1 matches 7 bases. The germline gives CDR1 SNHLY, CDR2 FYNNEI. There are 14 residues in the CDR3. After removal of 7 bases from V and 0 bases from J, the junction contained 5 bases not matched to a gene. The DNA of the CDR3 is TGTGCCAGCACAGGACAGGTTATGAACACTGAAGCTTTCTTT. This sequence encodes CASTGQVMNTEAFF.

This chain uses TRBV28 with TRBJ2-5; a possible D gene is TRBD1 (5 bases). The CDR3 contains 15 residues. Germline CDR1 MDHEN, CDR2 SYDVKM. V lost 6 bases and J lost 2, with 16 bases in between. CDR3 nucleotide sequence: TGTGCCAGCAGAGCTGCTGGGGCAGCACAAGAGACCCAGTACTTC. Its protein is CASRAAGAAQETQYF.

The CDR3 protein is CASSQGWAGGVYTEAFF. CDR3 bases: TGTGCCAGCAGCCAAGGGTGGGCAGGGGGTGTGTACACTGAAGCTTTCTTT. This chain links TRBV4-2 with TRBJ1-1, with 7 positions matching TRBD1. The ends lost 1 base at V and 3 bases at J; junction bases unmatched: 11. The CDR3 has 17 residues. CDR1 is LGHNA and CDR2 is YNFKEQ in the germline V gene.

The chain joins TRBV11-3 to TRBJ1-2, with D possibly TRBD1 on 6 matching bases. The CDR3 loop spans 16 amino acids. V lost 1 base to trimming and J lost 4 bases, with 16 bases between them. The germline gives CDR1 SGHNT, CDR2 YENEEA. As DNA, the CDR3 is TGTGCCAGCAGCTTAGGGGGCGCGGGGGCGGGCTATGGCTACACCTTC. Translated, it gives CASSLGGAGAGYGYTF.

The J gene is TRBJ2-3, the V gene TRBV5-5; the D gene is possibly TRBD2 (5 bases). Trimming took 1 base from V and 2 from J, leaving 11 bases between them. CDR3 length: 15 residues. Germline V CDR1 and CDR2: SGHKS, YYEKEE (reference sequence). The CDR3 DNA reads TGTGCCAGCAGCTTGCGAGGGCTTAACACAGATACGCAGTATTTT. Amino acid sequence: CASSLRGLNTDTQYF.

The chain carries TRBV5-6 and TRBJ1-6; tentatively, D is TRBD1 (6 bases). This CDR3 has 16 residues. Deletions cut 3 bases from V and 10 bases from J, with 20 bases between. Germline V CDR1 and CDR2: SGHDT, YYEEEE. The CDR3 loop is CASSWQGIVEESPLHF. CDR3 nucleotide sequence: TGTGCCAGCAGCTGGCAGGGGATCGTCGAAGAATCACCCCTCCACTTT.

The chain joins TRBV6-1 to TRBJ1-6; D might be TRBD1 (6 bases). CDR3 length equals 15 residues. The V gene's germline CDR1 is MNHNS and CDR2 SASEGT. V lost 6 bases, J lost 8 bases, and 17 bases lay in between. The chain's CDR3 is CASSETETGYSPLHF. The DNA of the CDR3 is TGTGCCAGCAGCGAAACTGAGACAGGATATTCACCCCTCCACTTT.

This chain uses TRBV6-1 with TRBJ2-1, with D possibly being TRBD2 (6 bases). Trimming left V 5 bases short and J 6 bases short, with 11 bases between. The CDR3 covers 13 residues. In germline, CDR1 is MNHNS, CDR2 SASEGT. The CDR3: CASSFLASNEQFF. CDR3 DNA: TGTGCCAGCAGTTTCCTAGCGTCCAATGAGCAGTTCTTC.

This clone is a singleton in its sample. The rearrangement uses TRBV6-1 and TRBJ1-1; D is undetermined. This CDR3 spans 12 amino acids. Germline V lookup: CDR1 MNHNS, CDR2 SASEGT. V was clipped by 9 bases and J by 7 bases, with 15 bases between them. The DNA of the CDR3 is TGTGCCAGACCTACGGGTGAGGGTGAAGCTTTCTTT. Translation gives CARPTGEGEAFF.

The chain carries TRBV5-1 and TRBJ1-2; 7 bases are shared with TRBD1. Germline V gives CDR1 SGHRS, CDR2 YFSETQ. CDR3 length: 14 residues. V lost 4 bases and J lost 4; bases outside the gene matches: 7. The CDR3 here is CASSPSGDSYGYTF. The CDR3 DNA follows: TGCGCCAGCAGCCCCTCGGGGGACAGCTATGGCTACACCTTC. Based on the CDR3 plus reference TRBV5-1 and TRBJ1-2, the full variable domain is KAGVTQTPRYLIKTRGQQVTLSCSPISGHRSVSWYQQTPGQGLQFLFEYFSETQRNKGNFPGRFSGRQFSNSRSEMNVSTLELGDSALYLCASSPSGDSYGYTFGSGTRLTVV.

The genes are TRBV11-2 and TRBJ2-1; D call uncertain. V lost 5 bases and J lost 0, with 17 bases in between. The CDR3 extends over 17 amino acids. The germline gives CDR1 SGHAT, CDR2 FQNNGV. The CDR3 sequence: CASSAGFILLSYNEQFF. The CDR3 DNA sequence: TGTGCCAGCAGCGCAGGATTTATTCTACTCTCCTACAATGAGCAGTTCTTC.

CDR3 protein: CASSLARGLTDTQYF. CDR3 in DNA: TGTGCCAGCAGCCTGGCTAGGGGGCTCACAGATACGCAGTATTTT. The chain has TRBV27 and TRBJ2-3; 7 bases fit TRBD1. CDR3 size: 15 residues. Trimming cost V 6 bases and J 2 bases; bases outside gene matches: 8. Germline V CDR1 and CDR2: MNHEY, SMNVEV (reference sequence).

The genes are TRBV6-6 and TRBJ2-7, with D uncertain. V shed 8 bases and J shed 2 bases, with 10 bases lying between them. The CDR3 has 12 residues. Germline V CDR1 and CDR2: MNHNY, SVGAGI (reference sequence). The CDR3 reads CASRPSTYEQYF. Written as DNA, the CDR3 is TGTGCCAGCCGTCCCTCTACCTACGAGCAGTACTTC.

The DNA for the CDR3 is TGTGCCAGCAGCAGGAGAGGATTCGATGAGCAGTTCTTC. Translation: CASSRRGFDEQFF. The rearrangement uses TRBV7-8 and TRBJ2-1; D not resolved. CDR1 is SGHVS, CDR2 FQNEAQ, per germline. V was pared by 5 bases and J by 8 bases, with 13 bases between. The CDR3 totals 13 residues.

This chain uses TRBV18 with TRBJ2-3; 7 bases line up with TRBD1. The germline V gene has CDR1 KGHSH and CDR2 LQKENI. This CDR3 spans 13 amino acids. The trim removed 8 bases at V and 3 bases at J, leaving 5 bases unmatched. In DNA, the CDR3 is TGTGCCAGCGGGGACAGTGGAACAGATACGCAGTATTTT. It yields the protein CASGDSGTDTQYF.

The sample holds one count of this clone. The chain recombines TRBV27 with TRBJ2-7; a possible D gene is TRBD1 (6 bases). Trimming stripped 0 bases from V and 2 bases from J, with 14 bases between. From germline, CDR1 is MNHEY and CDR2 SMNVEV (reference sequence). The CDR3 loop spans 16 amino acids. CDR3 loop: CASSLSIGTNAYEQYF. Written as DNA, the CDR3 is TGTGCCAGCAGTTTATCGATCGGGACAAATGCCTACGAGCAGTACTTC.

The chain recombines TRBV5-1 with TRBJ2-7; no definite D call. The V and J ends lost 0 bases and 0 bases respectively, with 7 bases between them. The CDR3 loop spans 14 amino acids. The germline V gene has CDR1 SGHRS and CDR2 YFSETQ. The CDR3 coding sequence is TGCGCCAGCAGCTTGGACGGGTTCTCCTACGAGCAGTACTTC. It yields the protein CASSLDGFSYEQYF.

The chain recombines TRBV20-1 with TRBJ1-2; 8 nucleotides line up with TRBD1. The CDR3 covers 11 residues. Germline lookup yields CDR1 DFQATT and CDR2 SNEGSKA (reference sequence). The ends lost 4 bases at V and 11 bases at J; junction bases unmatched: 6. The CDR3 here is CSATTGVTYTF. The CDR3 nucleotides read TGCAGTGCTACGACAGGGGTTACTTACACCTTC.

V gene TRBV9 combines with J gene TRBJ2-1, with 9 bases lining up with TRBD2. This CDR3 spans 16 amino acids. Germline V CDR1 and CDR2: SGDLS, YYNGEE. Unmatched junction bases numbered 8, after V lost 3 bases and J lost 4 bases. This chain's CDR3 is CASSAETTSGYNEQFF. The DNA for the CDR3 is TGTGCCAGCAGCGCCGAGACAACTAGCGGGTACAATGAGCAGTTCTTC.

The chain couples TRBV19 to TRBJ2-6; TRBD2 aligns across 7 bases. The J segment lost 0 bases and the V segment lost 2 bases, leaving 7 bases of the junction unmatched. The CDR3 covers 18 residues. The V gene's germline CDR1 is LNHDA and CDR2 SQIVND (reference sequence). CDR3 coding DNA: TGTGCCAGTAGTATAAACCAGGGCGGGAGCTCTGGGGCCAACGTCCTGACTTTC. Translating gives CASSINQGGSSGANVLTF.

This clone was recorded a few times. J is TRBJ2-2 and V is TRBV2; 7 positions match TRBD1. Germline CDR1 reads SNHLY; CDR2 reads FYNNEI. The trim removed 6 bases at V and 5 bases at J, leaving 9 bases unmatched. This CDR3 region has 15 residues. This CDR3 is CASRGPTGNTGELFF. The CDR3 nucleotides are TGTGCCAGCAGGGGTCCGACAGGGAATACCGGGGAGCTGTTTTTT.

Concerning this clone itself: A read error may account for a junction end that differs from germline. CDR3 sequence (DNA): TGTGCCAGCAGTTTGGACTTCTATGGCTACACCTTC. Protein: CASSLDFYGYTF. The chain recombines TRBV5-4 with TRBJ1-2; D remains unclear. Germline CDR1 SGHNT, CDR2 YYREEE (reference sequence). The CDR3 covers 12 residues.

V is TRBV30 and J is TRBJ2-1; D perhaps matches TRBD1 (6 bases). Trimming cost V 3 bases and J 0 bases, with 9 bases left between them. The length of the CDR3 is 14 residues. Germline values: CDR1 GTSNPN, CDR2 SVGIG (reference sequence). The CDR3 DNA is TGTGCCTGGAGACCAGGGGTCTCCTACAATGAGCAGTTCTTC. Residues: CAWRPGVSYNEQFF.

V and J are TRBV7-2 and TRBJ2-3; a weak D match, TRBD2 (6 bases). This CDR3 spans 16 amino acids. Between the trimmed V and J ends, which lost 3 bases and 2 bases, there was a span of 15 bases. In germline, CDR1 is SGHTA, CDR2 FQGNSA. The CDR3 here is CASSLTKRVSTDTQYF. In DNA, the CDR3 is TGTGCCAGCAGCTTGACAAAGCGGGTCTCCACAGATACGCAGTATTTT.

This chain joins TRBV19 and TRBJ1-1; the D gene is possibly TRBD1 (6 bases). CDR1 is LNHDA, CDR2 SQIVND, per germline (reference sequence). The CDR3 runs to 13 residues. The V and J ends lost 8 bases and 0 bases respectively, with 10 bases between them. The CDR3 loop is CASWDTLNTEAFF. The DNA of the CDR3 is TGTGCCAGTTGGGACACCTTGAACACTGAAGCTTTCTTT.